These T cell receptor beta chains were read from a single sample in a study of T cell changes during pregnancy in multiple sclerosis. Method: immunoSEQ multiplex PCR; TCRdb's copy keeps in-frame clones and lacks some. The sample holds roughly 30,000 clones, 85% to 90% seen once. This material consisted of CD4+ T cells from peripheral blood mononuclear cells, taken in the first trimester of pregnancy. The receptor set was obtained from a female donor in good health, enrolled as a control in a pregnancy study. Both conserved end residues are part of each CDR3. Fields, in order: V gene, J gene, D gene, clone size, CDR3 protein, CDR3 DNA. The D gene is left open where the match is weak. The listing skips clone size in some rows; elsewhere it reads once, few, many or a size class.

>TRBV5-5|TRBJ1-1|-|-
CASSLGLAENTEAFF
TGTGCCAGCAGCTTGGGACTGGCAGAGAACACTGAAGCTTTCTTT
>TRBV9|TRBJ2-6|TRBD1|once
CASSVDEGRTGAGANVLTF
TGTGCCAGCAGCGTAGACGAGGGAAGGACAGGGGCTGGGGCCAACGTCCTGACTTTC
>TRBV19|TRBJ1-4|-|-
CASSISGGAFNEKLFF
TGTGCCAGTAGTATTAGCGGTGGGGCTTTTAATGAAAAACTGTTTTTT
>TRBV7-2|TRBJ1-3|TRBD1|few
CASSLRAGGTGNTIYF
TGTGCCAGCAGCTTACGGGCAGGGGGGACTGGAAACACCATATATTTT
>TRBV11-3|TRBJ2-4|TRBD1|-
CASSLAGGFIQYF
TGTGCCAGCAGCTTAGCAGGGGGATTCATTCAGTACTTC
>TRBV23-1|TRBJ2-2|TRBD2|once
CARRCAGVTGELFF
TGCGCCCGCCGTTGTGCGGGGGTCACCGGGGAGCTGTTTTTT
>TRBV7-8|TRBJ2-3|-|-
CASQLRARPNTDTQYF
TGTGCCAGTCAGCTTAGAGCCAGGCCGAACACAGATACGCAGTATTTT
>TRBV7-2|TRBJ2-7|TRBD2|-
CASSISGGKYEQYF
TGTGCCAGCAGCATTAGCGGGGGTAAATACGAGCAGTACTTC
>TRBV11-3|TRBJ2-7|-|-
CASSLVRRGEQYF
TGTGCCAGCAGCTTAGTAAGGCGGGGCGAGCAGTACTTC
>TRBV6-6|TRBJ1-1|-|-
CASNRLTEAFF
TGTGCCAGCAACAGGTTAACTGAAGCTTTCTTT
>TRBV2|TRBJ1-5|-|-
CASSEPITNQPQHF
TGTGCCAGCAGTGAACCTATCACCAATCAGCCCCAGCATTTT
>TRBV27|TRBJ2-6|-|-
CASRRPEGSGANVLTF
TGTGCCAGCAGGAGGCCTGAGGGTTCAGGGGCCAACGTCCTGACTTTC
>TRBV5-4|TRBJ2-3|TRBD2|once
CASSQKAGGVMDTQYF
TGTGCCAGCAGCCAGAAAGCGGGGGGTGTGATGGATACGCAGTATTTT
>TRBV5-8|TRBJ1-1|TRBD1|-
CASSSRGLGVENTEAFF
TGTGCCAGCAGCTCCAGGGGGCTGGGCGTAGAGAACACTGAAGCTTTCTTT
>TRBV7-2|TRBJ2-1|-|once
CASSSDISYNEQFF
TGTGCCAGCAGTAGTGACATCTCCTACAATGAGCAGTTCTTC
>TRBV5-4|TRBJ1-1|-|medium-sized
CASSFELEAFF
TGTGCCAGCAGCTTCGAGCTCGAAGCTTTCTTT
>TRBV5-1|TRBJ2-5|TRBD1|-
CASSPGGETQYF
TGCGCCAGCAGCCCAGGGGGAGAGACCCAGTACTTC
>TRBV9|TRBJ2-3|TRBD1|-
CASSVAGQDLDTQYF
TGTGCCAGCAGCGTAGCGGGACAGGATTTAGATACGCAGTATTTT
>TRBV5-1|TRBJ2-3|-|-
CASSSEGDLSTDTQYF
TGCGCCAGCAGCTCTGAGGGCGACCTTAGCACAGATACGCAGTATTTT
>TRBV4-3|TRBJ1-1|TRBD1|medium-sized
CASSQDKQGAKAFF
TGCGCCAGCAGCCAAGATAAACAGGGGGCGAAAGCTTTCTTT
>TRBV30|TRBJ1-2|-|-
CAWSVQGGYGYTF
TGTGCCTGGAGTGTACAGGGCGGCTATGGCTACACCTTC
>TRBV30|TRBJ2-3|-|-
CAWSVPQLRTDTQYF
TGTGCCTGGAGTGTACCGCAACTTCGCACAGATACGCAGTATTTT